Given below is one TCR beta chain in context. Its antigen is unidentified. V was pared by 2 bases and J by 0 bases, with 7 bases between. The CDR3 totals 14 residues. RNA served as the template for amplifying TCR beta CDR3 regions. The first round was an RT-PCR with HTBI primers, and the second round was a multiplex PCR. TCRdb ran MiXCR on the multiplex PCR reads and lists one entry per CDR3 protein. Here the sample spans 900,000 to 1,200,000 distinct CDR3 sequences, around a third being singletons. This record belongs to a study of Graves' ophthalmopathy and Graves' hyperthyroidism. About the study: In this cohort's terms, stable hyperthyroidism meant no ophthalmopathy by 18 months of follow-up.

General study findings and limits: A classifier, a 13-signature model, separated ophthalmopathy from stable hyperthyroidism with 87.88% sensitivity and around 80% specificity. In predicting ophthalmopathy progression, the model reached roughly 71% sensitivity and around 72% specificity.

Orbital computed tomography and thyroid ultrasound, along with TRAb, serum thyroxine and clinical symptoms, underpinned diagnosis. The sequence came from an adult man with Graves' hyperthyroidism. The sample comprised peripheral blood or thyroid tissue (not recorded which). The genes are TRBV12-3 or TRBV12-4 and TRBJ2-5; D remains unclear. The DNA for the CDR3 is TGTGCCAGCAGTTTACCCGGCAACCAAGAGACCCAGTACTTC. Translating gives CASSLPGNQETQYF.